The 29 T cell receptor beta chains listed next were all sequenced from one sample in a study of blood T cell repertoires in COVID-19 (dated by TCRdb to 2020 to 2021). The library was produced with the immunoSEQ multiplex PCR assay. This is the immuneACCESS table as TCRdb keeps it, with only in-frame sequences that have V and J called. A part of the clones is gone; compared with another copy, unresolved V genes explain less than half, and the rest is unexplained. In all, the sample holds about 140,000 clones, and around 78% of those were seen once. The ten largest clones add up to around 4.8% of the sample. Input material: peripheral blood. These receptors were collected from a woman of 80 years or more with active or convalescent COVID-19.

This clone was seen only once. The gene calls are TRBV28 and TRBJ1-2; 9 nucleotides align to TRBD1. Trimming cost V 5 bases and J 9 bases; bases outside gene matches: 10. CDR3 length equals 14 residues. CDR1 and CDR2 (germline): MDHEN, SYDVKM. The CDR3 reads CASSVPGQGRSYTF. The CDR3 DNA reads TGTGCCAGCAGTGTCCCGGGACAGGGTCGGAGCTACACCTTC.

This clone was seen a few times. J is TRBJ1-1 and V is TRBV2; TRBD1 aligns across 9 bases. CDR1 and CDR2 from the germline V gene are SNHLY and FYNNEI. V was pared by 4 bases and J by 4 bases, with 4 bases of the junction left unmatched. The CDR3 consists of 14 residues. The CDR3: CASSAGQGFTEAFF. CDR3 nucleotides: TGTGCCAGCAGTGCGGGACAGGGTTTCACTGAAGCTTTCTTT.

This clone was picked up a small number of times. The genes are TRBV7-9 and TRBJ2-1; 11 bases line up with TRBD1. Germline V CDR1 and CDR2: SEHNR, FQNEAQ (reference sequence). The CDR3 has 15 residues. The V segment lost 0 bases and the J segment 10 bases; nucleotides outside the gene matches: 5. CDR3 amino acids: CASSLAGTGGKEQFF. The CDR3 coding sequence is TGTGCCAGCAGCTTAGCCGGGACAGGGGGGAAAGAGCAGTTCTTC.

The CDR3 loop is CASSYFFRQGSGANVLTF. CDR3 coding DNA: TGTGCCAGCAGCTATTTTTTTAGACAGGGTTCTGGGGCCAACGTCCTGACTTTC. This chain uses TRBV7-2 with TRBJ2-6; 7 positions match TRBD1. The CDR3 extends over 18 amino acids. With 4 bases clipped from V and 1 base from J, the junction kept 10 bases outside the gene matches. The germline CDR1 and CDR2 sequences are SGHTA and FQGNSA.

The CDR3 here is CASSLETGNHYGYTF. In DNA, the CDR3 is TGCGCCAGCAGCTTGGAGACAGGGAACCACTATGGCTACACCTTC. V is TRBV5-1 and J is TRBJ1-2, with TRBD1 matching over 7 bases. The germline V gene has CDR1 SGHRS and CDR2 YFSETQ. The junction had 5 bases not matched to a gene; V was cut back by 0 bases and J by 3 bases. This CDR3 is built from 15 residues.

The genes are TRBV27 and TRBJ1-1, with D hard to call. The CDR3 has 14 amino acids. With 3 bases removed from V and 5 bases from J, the gap between germline ends came to 13 bases. Germline lookup yields CDR1 MNHEY and CDR2 SMNVEV (reference sequence). The CDR3 region is CASSLRGRGTEAFF. In nucleotides, the CDR3 is TGTGCCAGCAGTTTGAGAGGGAGAGGGACTGAAGCTTTCTTT.

The table lists this clone with a count of one. The rearrangement joins TRBV5-1 to TRBJ1-2; 8 bases map to TRBD1. CDR1 SGHRS and CDR2 YFSETQ come from the germline V gene. This CDR3 comprises 14 residues. V shed 1 base, J shed 6 bases, and the junction held 5 bases outside the gene matches. The CDR3 DNA is TGCGCCAGCAGCTTGACCAGGGGGCCTGATGGCTACACCTTC. Translating gives CASSLTRGPDGYTF.

The chain's CDR3 is CASSLVGTTSTDTQYF. As DNA, the CDR3 is TGTGCCAGCAGTTTAGTGGGGACTACGAGCACAGATACGCAGTATTTT. The chain is built from TRBV27 and TRBJ2-3, with TRBD2 identical over 7 bases. The CDR3 is 16 residues long. Germline CDR1 MNHEY, CDR2 SMNVEV (reference sequence). V gave up 2 bases and J gave up 0 bases; unmatched junction bases: 5.

The chain recombines TRBV19 with TRBJ2-5, with no clear D. Germline V gene lookup returns CDR1 LNHDA and CDR2 SQIVND (reference sequence). The CDR3 covers 16 residues. V lost 4 bases and J 5 bases, leaving 20 bases between the germline ends. CDR3 DNA: TGTGCCAGTAGTACCCCTTCCGTCGGTACGGTTGAGACCCAGTACTTC. This sequence encodes CASSTPSVGTVETQYF.

The chain links TRBV10-1 to TRBJ2-2; the D is unclear. CDR1 and CDR2 from the germline V gene are WNHNN and SYGVQD (reference sequence). The CDR3 has 16 residues. Trimming removed 4 bases from V and 0 bases from J, with 12 bases in between. CDR3 bases: TGCGCCAGCAGTGGAGGCGGCAGTTCGAACACCGGGGAGCTGTTTTTT. This encodes CASSGGGSSNTGELFF.

Only a few counts were recorded for this clone. This chain links TRBV28 with TRBJ1-1, with unresolved D. CDR3 length equals 14 residues. Germline assignment: CDR1 MDHEN and CDR2 SYDVKM. Trimming removed 6 bases at V and 8 bases at J, with 19 bases between. As DNA, the CDR3 is TGTGCCAGCAGCTCACCAGCGGATTCAGCAGAAGCTTTCTTT. Translated, it gives CASSSPADSAEAFF.

This chain links TRBV15 with TRBJ1-6; 8 bases line up with TRBD1. This CDR3 contains 15 residues. With V trimmed by 0 bases and J by 11 bases, 6 bases remained unmatched. In germline, CDR1 is LNHNV, CDR2 YYDKDF (reference sequence). Here the CDR3 DNA reads TGTGCCACCAGCAGAGACCGCGGACAGGGTCCACCCCTCCACTTT. Amino acids: CATSRDRGQGPPLHF.

The chain recombines TRBV9 with TRBJ2-7; TRBD1 agrees at 10 bases. The CDR3 is made up of 14 amino acids. V lost 2 bases and J lost 2; bases outside the gene matches: 1. The germline V gene encodes CDR1 SGDLS and CDR2 YYNGEE. CDR3 sequence (DNA): TGTGCCAGCAGCGTGACAGGGGGCCCCTACGAGCAGTACTTC. Its protein product is CASSVTGGPYEQYF.

V usage is TRBV3-1 (or the pseudogene TRBV3-2) and J usage is TRBJ1-2; D is undetermined. The germline gives CDR1 LGHDT, CDR2 YNNKEL (reference sequence). V gave up 2 bases and J gave up 8 bases, with 9 bases separating them. This CDR3 contains 12 residues. Written as DNA, the CDR3 is TGTGCCAGCAGCCAACGGGAGAGAGGCTACACCTTC. Translated: CASSQRERGYTF.

This chain's CDR3 is CASRWQLNTEAFF. The CDR3 DNA reads as TGTGCCAGCAGGTGGCAGTTGAACACTGAAGCTTTCTTT. This sequence joins TRBV28 and TRBJ1-1, with D unclear. Trimming shortened V by 6 bases and J by 0 bases, and 8 bases separated the two germline ends. CDR1 and CDR2 (germline): MDHEN, SYDVKM. This CDR3 is built from 13 residues. The full variable domain, rest sourced from reference TRBV28 and TRBJ1-1, is DVKVTQSSRYLVKRTGEKVFLECVQDMDHENMFWYRQDPGLGLRLIYFSYDVKMKEKGDIPEGYSVSREKKERFSLILESASTNQTSMYLCASRWQLNTEAFFGQGTRLTVV.

The chain joins TRBV14 to TRBJ1-2, with TRBD1 identical over 7 bases. Germline V CDR1 and CDR2: SGHDN, FVKESK. The CDR3 runs to 13 residues. Trimming took 4 bases from V and 9 from J; bases not matched to a gene: 8. The CDR3 nucleotides read TGTGCCAGCAGCCTCGACAGGGAACGACGCTACACCTTC. This sequence encodes CASSLDRERRYTF.

The chain has TRBV3-1 (or the pseudogene TRBV3-2) and TRBJ2-1; D may be TRBD2 (5 bases). This CDR3 region has 14 residues. V lost 4 bases to trimming and J lost 2 bases, with 9 bases between them. Germline CDR1 and CDR2: LGHDT and YNNKEL (reference sequence). Written as DNA, the CDR3 is TGTGCCAGCAGCCGGATCGGGGCCTACAATGAGCAGTTCTTC. This encodes CASSRIGAYNEQFF.

The chain combines TRBV28 with TRBJ2-5, with 9 bases lining up with TRBD1. The CDR3 covers 15 residues. With V trimmed by 4 bases and J by 1 base, 4 bases remained unmatched. Germline V gene sequence: CDR1 MDHEN, CDR2 SYDVKM. CDR3 sequence reads: CASSSGQGSQETQYF. The CDR3 DNA is TGTGCCAGCAGTTCGGGACAGGGTTCCCAAGAGACCCAGTACTTC.

The V call is TRBV10-3, the J call TRBJ1-1, with 12 positions matching TRBD1. The junction had 10 bases not matched to a gene; V was cut back by 7 bases and J by 4 bases. The length of the CDR3 is 16 residues. Germline CDR1 is ENHRY and CDR2 is SYGVKD. The CDR3 DNA reads as TGTGCCATCAAAAAGGGGACAGGGGGCATGGGCACTGAAGCTTTCTTT. It specifies CAIKKGTGGMGTEAFF.

The gene calls are TRBV19 and TRBJ1-1; 9 bases align to TRBD1. From germline, CDR1 is LNHDA and CDR2 SQIVND (reference sequence). V was clipped by 4 bases and J by 0 bases; unmatched bases: 3. The CDR3 loop spans 15 amino acids. CDR3 loop: CASSTDRGMNTEAFF. For the CDR3, the DNA is TGTGCCAGTAGTACCGACAGGGGGATGAACACTGAAGCTTTCTTT. The entire variable domain, with the rest obtained from reference TRBV19 and TRBJ1-1, is as follows: DGGITQSPKYLFRKEGQNVTLSCEQNLNHDAMYWYRQDPGQGLRLIYYSQIVNDFQKGDIAEGYSVSREKKESFPLTVTSAQKNPTAFYLCASSTDRGMNTEAFFGQGTRLTVV.

The J gene is TRBJ2-7, the V gene TRBV18, with no clear D. The CDR3 runs to 16 residues. V was cut by 1 base and J by 0 bases, with 13 bases left in between. Germline assignment: CDR1 KGHSH and CDR2 LQKENI. The CDR3 loop reads CASSPQKGSSSYEQYF. The CDR3 nucleotides read TGTGCCAGCTCACCACAGAAAGGCTCTAGCTCCTACGAGCAGTACTTC.

This clone has ten or more counts. This chain connects TRBV3-1 (or the pseudogene TRBV3-2) to TRBJ2-1, with 12 nucleotides matching TRBD2. The trim removed 3 bases at V and 8 bases at J, leaving 11 bases unmatched. The CDR3 is 17 residues long. CDR1 is LGHDT, CDR2 YNNKEL, per germline (reference sequence). CDR3 nucleotide sequence: TGTGCCAGCAGCCAGACACCGACTAGCGGGGGATTAGATGAGCAGTTCTTC. This gives the protein CASSQTPTSGGLDEQFF.

This chain links TRBV18 with TRBJ2-7; 9 bases match TRBD2. The trim removed 2 bases at V and 3 bases at J, leaving 14 bases unmatched. The CDR3 has 18 amino acids. Germline V CDR1 and CDR2: KGHSH, LQKENI. CDR3 in amino acids: CASSPASSGGPGDYEQYF. CDR3 in DNA: TGTGCCAGCTCACCAGCTAGTAGCGGGGGCCCTGGGGACTACGAGCAGTACTTC.

The genes are TRBV19 and TRBJ1-5; 7 bases align to TRBD1. Germline V gene lookup returns CDR1 LNHDA and CDR2 SQIVND (reference sequence). With V trimmed by 6 bases and J by 0 bases, 17 bases remained unmatched. The CDR3 spans 19 residues. DNA of the CDR3: TGTGCCAGTAGGGTGGCCAGACAGGGTGTCCAGAGTAGCAATCAGCCCCAGCATTTT. Protein: CASRVARQGVQSSNQPQHF.

This clone has just a few counts. The rearrangement uses TRBV25-1 and TRBJ1-4; no clear D. This CDR3 region has 15 residues. V gave up 5 bases and J gave up 8 bases, with 18 bases separating them. Germline CDR1 and CDR2: MGHDK and SYGVNS. The CDR3 region has the DNA TGTGCCAGCAGTTACCTCGGGAGAGAAGGGGAAAAACTGTTTTTT. Encoded protein: CASSYLGREGEKLFF.

This clone is a singleton in its sample. The rearrangement links TRBV7-8 to TRBJ1-1; D might be TRBD1 (6 bases). CDR1 is SGHVS and CDR2 is FQNEAQ in the germline V gene. Between the trimmed V and J ends, which lost 1 base and 1 base, there was a span of 10 bases. The CDR3 sequence is 15 residues long. CDR3 sequence reads: CASSLGQERNTEAFF. In DNA, the CDR3 is TGTGCCAGCAGCTTAGGACAGGAGAGGAACACTGAAGCTTTCTTT.

The V call is TRBV7-9, the J call TRBJ2-7; D possibly corresponds to TRBD2 (6 bases). The germline V and J ends were trimmed by 5 bases and 6 bases, with 20 bases remaining between them. The CDR3 has 15 amino acids. Germline V gene lookup returns CDR1 SEHNR and CDR2 FQNEAQ (reference sequence). The CDR3: CASSIPGISGGEQYF. CDR3 nucleotides: TGTGCCAGCAGCATCCCAGGGATTTCCGGGGGCGAGCAGTACTTC.

The V and J genes are TRBV9 and TRBJ2-1, with no clear D. Germline CDR1 is SGDLS and CDR2 is YYNGEE. V gave up 3 bases and J gave up 0 bases, with 13 bases separating them. This CDR3 spans 16 amino acids. The CDR3 DNA is TGTGCCAGCAGCGCAAGACTTACGAGCTCCTACAATGAGCAGTTCTTC. It translates to CASSARLTSSYNEQFF.

The chain couples TRBV6-5 to TRBJ1-5; no firm D call. Looked up from germline, CDR1 is MNHEY and CDR2 is SVGAGI. V gave up 7 bases and J gave up 6 bases, with 19 bases separating them. The CDR3 runs to 15 residues. The CDR3 protein is CASTLNGGEGQPQHF. The CDR3 nucleotides read TGTGCCAGCACCTTGAACGGTGGGGAGGGTCAGCCCCAGCATTTT.